These T cell receptor beta chains were read from a single sample in a study of T cells in Graves' hyperthyroidism and ophthalmopathy. MiXCR, run by TCRdb on the multiplex PCR reads, gives a single entry per CDR3 protein. The repertoire holds 600,000 or so distinct CDR3 sequences, with more than 14% as singletons. Sequenced input: blood. All receptors derive from a woman aged 45-65 years with Graves' ophthalmopathy. Each CDR3 is given with its conserved first and last residue. The D gene is left open where the match is weak. Where a row states a size, it is once, few, many or the class of an expanded clone; other rows omit it.

V: TRBV15; D: TRBD2; length: 12; J: TRBJ2-1; size: few; DNA: TGTGCCACCAGTAATCCGGGACTAGGACCGTTCTTC; CDR3: CATSNPGLGPFF
V: TRBV6-5; D: TRBD1; length: 16; J: TRBJ2-3; size: many; DNA: TGTGCCAGCAGTTACTCGGGGACAGGGGTTTCGGATACGCAGTATTTT; CDR3: CASSYSGTGVSDTQYF
V: TRBV20-1; D: NA; length: 13; J: TRBJ2-1; size: many; DNA: TGCAGTGCTAGAGTGGCGTCTTTCAATGAGCAGTTCTTC; CDR3: CSARVASFNEQFF
V: TRBV6-6; D: NA; length: 15; J: TRBJ1-2; size: many; DNA: TGTGCCAGCAGTTACTACCGGGGCGGGACCTATGGCTACACCTTC; CDR3: CASSYYRGGTYGYTF
V: TRBV14; D: NA; length: 17; J: TRBJ2-1; size: many; DNA: TGTGCCAGCAGCCCCTTAGGGCGCCTCCTTCTCTACAATGAGCAGTTCTTC; CDR3: CASSPLGRLLLYNEQFF
V: TRBV12-5; D: TRBD1; length: 18; J: TRBJ1-2; size: NA; DNA: TGTGCTAGTGGTCCAGGGGGGGGCCCCATATCGGGCTGGTATGGCTACACCTTC; CDR3: CASGPGGGPISGWYGYTF
V: TRBV28; D: NA; length: 16; J: TRBJ2-5; size: NA; DNA: TGTGTCAGCAGTTTATGGGGGCCAAGCCGCCAAGAGACCCAGTACTTC; CDR3: CVSSLWGPSRQETQYF
V: TRBV7-8; D: NA; length: 15; J: TRBJ2-7; size: NA; DNA: TGTGCCAGCAGCCACGGGTCAGGGGTCCTATACGAGCAGTACTTC; CDR3: CASSHGSGVLYEQYF
V: TRBV4-3; D: NA; length: 13; J: TRBJ2-2; size: many; DNA: TGTGCCAGCAGCCAAGATTTAGCCGGGGAGCTGTTTTTT; CDR3: CASSQDLAGELFF
V: TRBV28; D: NA; length: 14; J: TRBJ1-5; size: many; DNA: TGTGCCAGCAGTTTGGGATGGGGCAATCAGCCCCAGCATTTT; CDR3: CASSLGWGNQPQHF
V: TRBV6-6; D: NA; length: 17; J: TRBJ1-3; size: NA; DNA: TGTGCCAGCAGTTACCTCGCGGTCCCGAGCTCTGGAAACACCATATATTTT; CDR3: CASSYLAVPSSGNTIYF
V: TRBV19; D: NA; length: 15; J: TRBJ1-4; size: NA; DNA: TGTGCCAGTAGTATCTTGACAGTACCTAATGAAAAACTGTTTTTT; CDR3: CASSILTVPNEKLFF
V: TRBV7-9; D: NA; length: 14; J: TRBJ2-2; size: NA; DNA: TGTGCCAGCAGCTCGCCTAATGGAGGCGGGGAGCTGTTTTTT; CDR3: CASSSPNGGGELFF
V: TRBV6-1; D: NA; length: 13; J: TRBJ1-1; size: many; DNA: TGTGCCAGCAGTGAAAGTTGGAGCACTGAAGCTTTCTTT; CDR3: CASSESWSTEAFF
V: TRBV7-3; D: NA; length: 15; J: TRBJ2-1; size: few; DNA: TGTGCCAGCAGCTTAATGGGGACTTCCATTACGGAGCAGTTCTTC; CDR3: CASSLMGTSITEQFF
V: TRBV13; D: NA; length: 12; J: TRBJ2-1; size: many; DNA: TGTGCCAGCAGCTTAGGGGATGATGAGCAGTTCTTC; CDR3: CASSLGDDEQFF
V: TRBV16; D: NA; length: 14; J: TRBJ2-3; size: few; DNA: TGTGCCAGCAGCCAATCGTCGCGCACAGATACGCAGTATTTT; CDR3: CASSQSSRTDTQYF
V: TRBV29-1; D: NA; length: 12; J: TRBJ1-1; size: few; DNA: TGCAGCGCTGAGGGGAGGAGGGCTGAAGCTTTCTTT; CDR3: CSAEGRRAEAFF
V: TRBV12-3/TRBV12-4; D: TRBD2; length: 19; J: TRBJ2-3; size: NA; DNA: TGTGCCAGCAGTTTATCTGCGGGACTAGCGGGAGGGCTGATGAGTACGCAGTATTTT; CDR3: CASSLSAGLAGGLMSTQYF
V: TRBV7-9; D: TRBD1; length: 17; J: TRBJ1-4; size: few; DNA: TGTGCCAGCAGCTTAGCTTCCAGGGGGTATTCTAATGAAAAACTGTTTTTT; CDR3: CASSLASRGYSNEKLFF
V: TRBV9; D: TRBD2; length: 18; J: TRBJ2-5; size: many; DNA: TGTGCCAGCAGCGGAAAAGGACTAGCGGGAATAGGGTTAGAGACCCAGTACTTC; CDR3: CASSGKGLAGIGLETQYF
V: TRBV3-1; D: TRBD2; length: 15; J: TRBJ2-3; size: many; DNA: TGTGCCAGCAGCCAGTCACTAGCGGACACAGATACGCAGTATTTT; CDR3: CASSQSLADTDTQYF
V: TRBV27; D: NA; length: 15; J: TRBJ2-2; size: few; DNA: TGTGCCAGCAGTTTTTACGCACCGAACACCGGGGAGCTGTTTTTT; CDR3: CASSFYAPNTGELFF
V: TRBV3-1; D: TRBD2; length: 17; J: TRBJ2-2; size: many; DNA: TGTGCCAGCAGCCAGGAAATAGCGGGAGGTATCACCGGGGAGCTGTTTTTT; CDR3: CASSQEIAGGITGELFF
V: TRBV19; D: NA; length: 15; J: TRBJ2-2; size: NA; DNA: TGTGCCAGTAGTATGTACAGGAGCAGCACCGGGGAGCTGTTTTTT; CDR3: CASSMYRSSTGELFF
V: TRBV14; D: NA; length: 14; J: TRBJ2-1; size: few; DNA: TGTGCCAGCAGCCAAGACAGGGGCTACAATGAGCAGTTCTTC; CDR3: CASSQDRGYNEQFF
V: TRBV28; D: TRBD1; length: 17; J: TRBJ1-4; size: few; DNA: TGTGCCAGCAGCCTAAGGGGGCTTAGACGGACTAATGAAAAACTGTTTTTT; CDR3: CASSLRGLRRTNEKLFF
V: TRBV27; D: TRBD1; length: 16; J: TRBJ2-1; size: many; DNA: TGTGCCAGCAGTTTATCGGCGGGACAGGGCTACAATGAGCAGTTCTTC; CDR3: CASSLSAGQGYNEQFF
V: TRBV12-3/TRBV12-4; D: NA; length: 14; J: TRBJ2-7; size: many; DNA: TGTGCCAGCAGCCCCTTGCCGACAGCCTGGGAGCAGTACTTC; CDR3: CASSPLPTAWEQYF
V: TRBV7-9; D: TRBD1; length: 19; J: TRBJ2-2; size: NA; DNA: TGTGCCAGCAGCTTGGGGCGGACAGGCGAGCACACGAACACCGGGGAGCTGTTTTTT; CDR3: CASSLGRTGEHTNTGELFF
V: TRBV15; D: TRBD1; length: 16; J: TRBJ2-5; size: many; DNA: TGTGCCACCAGCAGAGCGCCGACAGGGGAGACTCAGACCCAGTACTTC; CDR3: CATSRAPTGETQTQYF
V: TRBV20-1; D: NA; length: 13; J: TRBJ2-7; size: many; DNA: TGCAGTGCCCCCAGGTCCGGCGGTTACGAGCAGTACTTC; CDR3: CSAPRSGGYEQYF
V: TRBV27; D: TRBD1; length: 16; J: TRBJ1-2; size: many; DNA: TGTGCCAGCAGGGCCGCCGACAGGGGGCGAGGCTATGGCTACACCTTC; CDR3: CASRAADRGRGYGYTF
V: TRBV12-3/TRBV12-4; D: NA; length: 12; J: TRBJ1-3; size: many; DNA: TGTGCCAGCACCCCCGCTTGGAACACCATATATTTT; CDR3: CASTPAWNTIYF
V: TRBV14; D: NA; length: 17; J: TRBJ1-2; size: NA; DNA: TGTGCCAGCAGCCAAGATAGGATAGGGGCCCTCGGCTATGGCTACACCTTC; CDR3: CASSQDRIGALGYGYTF
V: TRBV6-5; D: NA; length: 13; J: TRBJ1-5; size: NA; DNA: TGTGCCAGCAGTTACGGAAGGGATAGGCCCCAGCATTTT; CDR3: CASSYGRDRPQHF
V: TRBV27; D: TRBD2; length: 18; J: TRBJ2-3; size: NA; DNA: TGTGCCAGCAGTCACACCGCGGGCAGCGGGAGAGGGACAGATACGCAGTATTTT; CDR3: CASSHTAGSGRGTDTQYF
V: TRBV18; D: TRBD2; length: 16; J: TRBJ2-3; size: NA; DNA: TGTGCCAGCTCACCAAAAATACTAGCGGCCACAGATACGCAGTATTTT; CDR3: CASSPKILAATDTQYF
V: TRBV7-2; D: NA; length: 16; J: TRBJ1-1; size: NA; DNA: TGTGCCAGCAGCTTAGACGGGGGCGCCCTGAACACTGAAGCTTTCTTT; CDR3: CASSLDGGALNTEAFF
V: TRBV20-1; D: TRBD2; length: 17; J: TRBJ2-7; size: many; DNA: TGCAGTGCTAGAGAGCGCATTAGGACTAGCGGGAGAAGGGGGCAGTACTTC; CDR3: CSARERIRTSGRRGQYF